What follows describes a single T cell receptor (beta chain). Its antigen remains unknown. Only in-frame clones appear in the TCRdb table, and some are missing; sequencing was by immunoSEQ multiplex PCR. The table shows roughly 35,000 clones, with about 70% occurring only once. Trimming removed 1 base from V and 0 bases from J, with 10 bases in between. CDR1 SGHDN and CDR2 FVKESK come from the germline V gene. The CDR3 is 16 residues long. The source of the sample is a study of regulatory and conventional T cells in RAG deficiency. Broader study findings: Patient subsets had shorter CDR3s; Omenn Treg-Tconv overlap exceeded 90%. Compared with controls, unique Treg TCR beta sequences dropped around 110-fold in Omenn syndrome and CID/AS.

Genomic DNA came from blood conventional CD4+ T cells gated CD25-low CD127-high. The same sample was also studied in work on regulatory T cells. That work contributes: The primer mix had 52 TRBV and 13 TRBJ primers. Skewed V and J usage and few unique V-J pairs marked patient repertoires, most in Tregs.

The source of this sequence is a human donor in good health. Sequenced: CD4+ effector T cells sorted from blood. This chain connects TRBV14 to TRBJ1-3; a possible D gene is TRBD1 (6 bases). This chain's CDR3 is CASSQGGQLSGNTIYF. CDR3 bases: TGTGCCAGCAGCCAAGGTGGACAGCTCTCTGGAAACACCATATATTTT. Complete variable domain (other parts from reference TRBV14 and TRBJ1-3): EAGVTQFPSHSVIEKGQTVTLRCDPISGHDNLYWYRRVMGKEIKFLLHFVKESKQDESGMPNNRFLAERTGGTYSTLKVQPAELEDSGVYFCASSQGGQLSGNTIYFGEGSWLTVV.